What follows are 30 T cell receptor beta chains derived from one specimen sequenced in a study of blood T cell repertoires in COVID-19. The data were produced by immunoSEQ multiplex PCR, yet TCRdb's version contains in-frame clones alone and is incomplete. The sample lists 90,000 to 150,000 clones; roughly nine tenths were seen once. The sequencing input was peripheral blood. Receptor source: a man in his 70s who had recovered from COVID-19.

The chain has TRBV5-1 and TRBJ2-7; D possibly corresponds to TRBD2 (5 bases). Germline values: CDR1 SGHRS, CDR2 YFSETQ. Deletions cut 4 bases from V and 0 bases from J, with 11 bases between. The CDR3 runs 14 residues. The CDR3: CASSRDPTSYEQYF. The DNA for the CDR3 is TGCGCCAGCAGCCGGGATCCTACCTCCTACGAGCAGTACTTC. The full variable domain, in which reference TRBV5-1 and TRBJ2-7 provide the parts outside the CDR3, is KAGVTQTPRYLIKTRGQQVTLSCSPISGHRSVSWYQQTPGQGLQFLFEYFSETQRNKGNFPGRFSGRQFSNSRSEMNVSTLELGDSALYLCASSRDPTSYEQYFGPGTRLTVT.

The CDR3 region has the DNA TGTGCCAGCTCACCACTTCTAGCGGGAGTCGTCCACGAGCAGTACTTC. Translated: CASSPLLAGVVHEQYF. The chain uses TRBV18 and TRBJ2-7; TRBD2 agrees at 10 bases. This CDR3 is built from 16 residues. Germline V gene lookup returns CDR1 KGHSH and CDR2 LQKENI. Losses at the gene ends were 1 base for V and 5 bases for J; bases not matched to a gene: 8.

This clone occurred a few times. V gene TRBV7-9 combines with J gene TRBJ1-3, with 8 bases that match TRBD1. The length of the CDR3 is 17 residues. In germline, CDR1 is SEHNR, CDR2 FQNEAQ (reference sequence). V shed 5 bases, J shed 3 bases, and the junction held 12 bases outside the gene matches. DNA for the CDR3: TGTGCCAGCAGCCAGGGTGGTGTCAGGGGGCTTGGAAACACCATATATTTT. This codes for CASSQGGVRGLGNTIYF.

The rearrangement links TRBV5-4 to TRBJ2-1, with a tentative D call TRBD2 (6 bases). Germline CDR1 reads SGHNT; CDR2 reads YYREEE (reference sequence). The V end lost 0 bases, the J end lost 1 base, and 11 bases lay between the germline ends. The CDR3 totals 16 residues. CDR3 region: CASSLGLATSYNEQFF. DNA of the CDR3: TGTGCCAGCAGCTTGGGTCTAGCGACGTCCTACAATGAGCAGTTCTTC.

This clone appeared a single time. The chain uses TRBV28 and TRBJ1-6; no reliable D call. The CDR3 length is 15 residues. CDR1 and CDR2 (germline): MDHEN, SYDVKM. V lost 6 bases, J lost 5 bases, and 14 bases lay in between. DNA of the CDR3: TGTGCCAGCAGGATTACCGGGATAAATAATTCACCCCTCCACTTT. It codes for CASRITGINNSPLHF. The full variable domain, completed using reference TRBV28 and TRBJ1-6, is DVKVTQSSRYLVKRTGEKVFLECVQDMDHENMFWYRQDPGLGLRLIYFSYDVKMKEKGDIPEGYSVSREKKERFSLILESASTNQTSMYLCASRITGINNSPLHFGNGTRLTVT.

This chain uses TRBV5-4 with TRBJ2-1; 11 nucleotides match TRBD2. The CDR3 runs to 16 residues. Germline V gene lookup returns CDR1 SGHNT and CDR2 YYREEE (reference sequence). V lost 4 bases to trimming and J lost 0 bases; unmatched junction nucleotides: 3. The chain's CDR3 is CASSPGLAGSYNEQFF. The CDR3 nucleotides are TGTGCCAGCAGCCCCGGACTAGCGGGCTCCTACAATGAGCAGTTCTTC.

J is TRBJ1-2 and V is TRBV19; TRBD1 is a possible D gene (5 bases). The V gene's germline CDR1 is LNHDA and CDR2 SQIVND (reference sequence). Trimming took off 6 bases at V and 7 bases at J, with 15 bases between the two ends. There are 13 residues in the CDR3. The CDR3 nucleotides read TGTGCCAGTAGGCCCGCAGGGCCGGTTGGCTACACCTTC. The encoded protein is CASRPAGPVGYTF.

CDR3 coding DNA: TGTGCCAGTAGTCCCGGACAGGGTAATCATGGCTACACCTTC. This codes for CASSPGQGNHGYTF. The genes are TRBV19 and TRBJ1-2; 8 nucleotides agree with TRBD1. Germline lookup yields CDR1 LNHDA and CDR2 SQIVND (reference sequence). The CDR3 covers 14 residues. V lost 5 bases, J lost 6 bases, and 8 bases stayed unmatched.

The chain carries TRBV6-1 and TRBJ1-1; D not resolved. The CDR3 runs to 16 residues. From germline, CDR1 is MNHNS and CDR2 SASEGT. Trimming shortened V by 4 bases and J by 4 bases, and 19 bases separated the two germline ends. In nucleotides, the CDR3 is TGTGCCAGCAGTGGTCCCTGGGCTGGAGGGAGCACTGAAGCTTTCTTT. This gives the protein CASSGPWAGGSTEAFF.

V gene TRBV30 combines with J gene TRBJ2-7, with a possible D match to TRBD1 (6 bases). Germline V gene lookup returns CDR1 GTSNPN and CDR2 SVGIG (reference sequence). V was trimmed by 3 bases and J by 1 base, leaving 13 bases between them. The CDR3 covers 14 residues. CDR3 residues: CAWRVTGSSYEQYF. In DNA form, the CDR3 reads TGTGCCTGGAGAGTGACAGGAAGTTCCTACGAGCAGTACTTC.

The chain employs TRBV9 and TRBJ2-2; D not resolved. Germline V gives CDR1 SGDLS, CDR2 YYNGEE. Trimming removed 4 bases from V and 7 bases from J, with 8 bases in between. The CDR3 sequence is 12 residues long. The CDR3 spells CASSMSLGELFF. In nucleotides, the CDR3 is TGTGCCAGCAGCATGAGCCTCGGGGAGCTGTTTTTT. Filled out from reference TRBV9 and TRBJ2-2, the complete variable domain reads DSGVTQTPKHLITATGQRVTLRCSPRSGDLSVYWYQQSLDQGLQFLIQYYNGEERAKGNILERFSAQQFPDLHSELNLSSLELGDSALYFCASSMSLGELFFGEGSRLTVL.

The chain couples TRBV5-4 to TRBJ2-3; D is perhaps TRBD2 (5 bases). Per germline, CDR1 SGHNT and CDR2 YYREEE (reference sequence). This CDR3 is built from 13 residues. The V end lost 0 bases, the J end lost 9 bases, and 11 bases lay between the germline ends. CDR3 sequence: CASSLVREGTQYF. DNA of the CDR3: TGTGCCAGCAGCTTGGTCCGGGAAGGGACGCAGTATTTT. Drawing the rest from reference TRBV5-4 and TRBJ2-3, the complete variable domain is ETGVTQSPTHLIKTRGQQVTLRCSSQSGHNTVSWYQQALGQGPQFIFQYYREEENGRGNFPPRFSGLQFPNYSSELNVNALELDDSALYLCASSLVREGTQYFGPGTRLTVL.

This clone appeared a few times. This sequence joins TRBV5-1 and TRBJ2-5; 10 bases are a match to TRBD2. The CDR3 consists of 16 residues. Germline trimming cut 2 bases from V and 6 bases from J; bases unmatched to any gene: 10. CDR1 is SGHRS and CDR2 is YFSETQ in the germline V gene. CDR3 sequence reads: CASSFPSGGGSQTQYF. CDR3 in DNA: TGCGCCAGCAGCTTTCCTAGCGGGGGTGGTAGTCAGACCCAGTACTTC. Looking up the rest from reference TRBV5-1 and TRBJ2-5 gives the full variable domain: KAGVTQTPRYLIKTRGQQVTLSCSPISGHRSVSWYQQTPGQGLQFLFEYFSETQRNKGNFPGRFSGRQFSNSRSEMNVSTLELGDSALYLCASSFPSGGGSQTQYFGPGTRLLVL.

This chain connects TRBV28 to TRBJ2-4; weak D call: TRBD2 (5 bases). V lost 2 bases and J lost 5, with 13 bases in between. CDR1 is MDHEN and CDR2 is SYDVKM in the germline V gene. The CDR3 extends over 15 amino acids. CDR3 protein: CASSLTGSSQNIQYF. CDR3 DNA: TGTGCCAGCAGTTTAACGGGGTCCTCGCAAAACATTCAGTACTTC.

The genes are TRBV5-1 and TRBJ1-2; 7 bases match TRBD1. Per germline, CDR1 SGHRS and CDR2 YFSETQ. The CDR3 covers 16 residues. Trimming took 4 bases from V and 1 from J; bases not matched to a gene: 10. DNA of the CDR3: TGCGCCAGCAGCCCAACCGGGACAGCGGTTAACTATGGCTACACCTTC. Protein sequence: CASSPTGTAVNYGYTF.

This clone was counted a single time. The CDR3 DNA is TGTGCCAGCAGCCACCTCGGACAGGGACGGGATGAAGCTTTCTTT. It is translated as CASSHLGQGRDEAFF. The chain uses TRBV3-1 (or the pseudogene TRBV3-2) and TRBJ1-1; the match to TRBD1 covers 8 bases. The CDR3 contains 15 residues. Germline V gene lookup returns CDR1 LGHDT and CDR2 YNNKEL (reference sequence). The V and J ends lost 3 bases and 7 bases, in that order; junction bases with no gene match: 10.

The genes are TRBV23-1 and TRBJ2-3; 7 bases fit TRBD1. TRBV23-1 is reported as an ORF; its role is uncertain. This CDR3 is 16 amino acids long. With V trimmed by 3 bases and J by 6 bases, 12 bases remained unmatched. CDR3 DNA sequence: TGCGCCAGCAGTCACCACCGGGACAGAAGGATGGATACGCAGTATTTT. Translation: CASSHHRDRRMDTQYF.

The chain combines TRBV29-1 with TRBJ2-1; TRBD2 matches 12 bases. The germline gives CDR1 SQVTM, CDR2 ANQGSEA. This CDR3 contains 13 residues. The junction had 7 bases not matched to a gene; V was cut back by 7 bases and J by 9 bases. Written as DNA, the CDR3 is TGCAGCGCCACTAGCGGGGGGCCGCGTGAGCAGTTCTTC. Translation gives CSATSGGPREQFF.

This clone was seen just once. The chain links TRBV29-1 to TRBJ1-1, with 7 bases matching TRBD1. This CDR3 has 12 amino acids. The V segment lost 2 bases and the J segment 4 bases; nucleotides outside the gene matches: 1. Germline lookup yields CDR1 SQVTM and CDR2 ANQGSEA. The CDR3, as DNA: TGCAGCGTTGAAAGACAGGGCACTGAAGCTTTCTTT. It translates to CSVERQGTEAFF.

This clone showed up just a few times. This chain links TRBV28 with TRBJ1-3; D ambiguous. The CDR3 length is 14 residues. V was trimmed by 3 bases and J by 5 bases, leaving 11 bases between them. The germline CDR1 and CDR2 sequences are MDHEN and SYDVKM. For the CDR3, the DNA is TGTGCCAGCAGTTTTGACAATCCTAGAAACACCATATATTTT. It encodes CASSFDNPRNTIYF. The complete variable domain, with remaining parts taken from reference TRBV28 and TRBJ1-3, reads DVKVTQSSRYLVKRTGEKVFLECVQDMDHENMFWYRQDPGLGLRLIYFSYDVKMKEKGDIPEGYSVSREKKERFSLILESASTNQTSMYLCASSFDNPRNTIYFGEGSWLTVV.

This clone was seen only once. The V and J genes are TRBV6-1 and TRBJ1-5, with 7 bases that match TRBD1. V shed 2 bases, J shed 4 bases, and the junction held 5 bases outside the gene matches. The CDR3 extends over 15 amino acids. Germline V gene lookup returns CDR1 MNHNS and CDR2 SASEGT. The CDR3 reads CASSEPGQRNQPQHF. CDR3 in DNA: TGTGCCAGCAGTGAACCGGGACAGAGGAATCAGCCCCAGCATTTT.

The chain carries TRBV10-3 and TRBJ1-2; 11 nucleotides match TRBD1. Germline-derived CDR1 and CDR2 are ENHRY and SYGVKD. Unmatched junction bases numbered 18, after V lost 10 bases and J lost 5 bases. This CDR3 spans 17 amino acids. The CDR3 DNA reads TGTGCCACCAACGACCGGGACAGGGGGTTCGGGGGTTATGGCTACACCTTC. Amino acid sequence: CATNDRDRGFGGYGYTF.

J is TRBJ2-3 and V is TRBV4-1; 11 bases are a match to TRBD2. Germline V gene sequence: CDR1 MGHRA, CDR2 YSYEKL. The CDR3 runs to 16 residues. V lost 5 bases to trimming and J lost 0 bases; unmatched junction nucleotides: 4. The CDR3 DNA follows: TGCGCCAGCAGCGCTAGCGGGAGGACTAGCACAGATACGCAGTATTTT. Translation gives CASSASGRTSTDTQYF.

The chain recombines TRBV2 with TRBJ2-3; 8 bases line up with TRBD2. The CDR3 totals 15 residues. Unmatched junction bases numbered 2, after V lost 2 bases and J lost 1 base. From germline, CDR1 is SNHLY and CDR2 FYNNEI. CDR3 sequence: CASSERRGGTDTQYF. The CDR3 nucleotides read TGTGCCAGCAGTGAACGGCGGGGGGGCACAGATACGCAGTATTTT. Using reference TRBV2 and TRBJ2-3 for the parts outside the CDR3, the full variable domain is EPEVTQTPSHQVTQMGQEVILRCVPISNHLYFYWYRQILGQKVEFLVSFYNNEISEKSEIFDDQFSVERPDGSNFTLKIRSTKLEDSAMYFCASSERRGGTDTQYFGPGTRLTVL.

The chain combines TRBV4-3 with TRBJ1-2, with D perhaps TRBD1 (6 bases). Between the trimmed V and J ends, which lost 0 bases and 6 bases, there was a span of 11 bases. CDR1 is LGHNA and CDR2 is YSLEER in the germline V gene. The CDR3 consists of 14 residues. The CDR3 protein is CASSQEPGAHGYTF. In DNA, the CDR3 is TGCGCCAGCAGCCAAGAACCAGGGGCACATGGCTACACCTTC.

The genes are TRBV6-1 and TRBJ1-4, with 7 bases identical to TRBD1. Trimming cost V 3 bases and J 7 bases; bases outside gene matches: 8. Looked up from germline, CDR1 is MNHNS and CDR2 is SASEGT. The CDR3 covers 15 residues. The CDR3 region is CASSDRQGRGEKLFF. Written as DNA, the CDR3 is TGTGCCAGCAGTGACCGACAGGGTCGGGGTGAAAAACTGTTTTTT.

A few counts support this clone. V usage is TRBV2 and J usage is TRBJ2-2, with a weak D call TRBD1 (6 bases). Between the trimmed V and J ends, which lost 6 bases and 3 bases, there was a span of 14 bases. This CDR3 is 15 amino acids long. Germline loops: CDR1 SNHLY, CDR2 FYNNEI. The CDR3 DNA sequence: TGTGCCAGCAGCGCGGACAGTCTTTACACCGGGGAGCTGTTTTTT. Translation gives CASSADSLYTGELFF.

The chain combines TRBV7-3 with TRBJ1-5; D gene ambiguous. The germline V and J ends were trimmed by 7 bases and 10 bases, with 2 bases remaining between them. Germline V gene data show CDR1 as SGHTA and CDR2 as FQGTGA. The CDR3 spans 8 residues. The CDR3 reads CASTPQHF. CDR3 sequence (DNA): TGTGCCAGCACACCCCAGCATTTT.

The chain has TRBV4-2 and TRBJ2-7, with D maybe TRBD1 (5 bases). Per the germline V gene, CDR1 is LGHNA and CDR2 is YNFKEQ. There are 13 residues in the CDR3. Deletions cut 4 bases from V and 7 bases from J, with 14 bases between. CDR3 protein: CASSPGRLGEQYF. CDR3 coding DNA: TGTGCCAGCAGCCCAGGGCGGTTAGGGGAGCAGTACTTC.

Only one count was recorded for this clone. The V call is TRBV5-4, the J call TRBJ2-6; D call uncertain. Germline lookup yields CDR1 SGHNT and CDR2 YYREEE (reference sequence). The CDR3 is 17 residues long. With 3 bases removed from V and 0 bases from J, the gap between germline ends came to 13 bases. Here the CDR3 DNA reads TGTGCCAGCAGCTCTATGAAGGCGGTCTCTGGGGCCAACGTCCTGACTTTC. Translation: CASSSMKAVSGANVLTF.